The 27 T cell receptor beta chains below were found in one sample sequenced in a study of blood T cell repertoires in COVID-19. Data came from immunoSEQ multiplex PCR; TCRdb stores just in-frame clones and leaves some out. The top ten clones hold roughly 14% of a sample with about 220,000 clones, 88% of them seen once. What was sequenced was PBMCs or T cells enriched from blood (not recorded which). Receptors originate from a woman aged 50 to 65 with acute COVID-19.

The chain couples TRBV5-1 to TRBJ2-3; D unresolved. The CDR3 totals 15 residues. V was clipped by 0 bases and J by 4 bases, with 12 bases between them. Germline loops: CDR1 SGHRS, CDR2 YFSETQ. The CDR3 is CASSLELAEADTQYF. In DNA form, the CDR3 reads TGCGCCAGCAGCTTGGAGCTTGCCGAAGCAGATACGCAGTATTTT.

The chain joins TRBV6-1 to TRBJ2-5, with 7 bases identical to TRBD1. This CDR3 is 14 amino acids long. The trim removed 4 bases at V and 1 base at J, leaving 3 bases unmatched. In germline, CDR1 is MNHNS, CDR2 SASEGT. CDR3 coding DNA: TGTGCCAGCAGTGTGCAGGGGGTCCAAGAGACCCAGTACTTC. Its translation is CASSVQGVQETQYF.

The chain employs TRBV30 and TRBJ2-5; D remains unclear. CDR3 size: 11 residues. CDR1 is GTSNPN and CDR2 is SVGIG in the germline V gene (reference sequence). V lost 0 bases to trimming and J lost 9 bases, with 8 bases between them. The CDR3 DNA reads TGTGCCTGGAGTGTATCCCCCTCCCAGTACTTC. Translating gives CAWSVSPSQYF.

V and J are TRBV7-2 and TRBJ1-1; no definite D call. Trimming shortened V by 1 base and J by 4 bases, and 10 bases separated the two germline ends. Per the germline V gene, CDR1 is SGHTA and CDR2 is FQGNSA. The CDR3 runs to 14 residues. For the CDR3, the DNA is TGTGCCAGCAGCTTAGATCCAGCGTCCACTGAAGCTTTCTTT. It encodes CASSLDPASTEAFF.

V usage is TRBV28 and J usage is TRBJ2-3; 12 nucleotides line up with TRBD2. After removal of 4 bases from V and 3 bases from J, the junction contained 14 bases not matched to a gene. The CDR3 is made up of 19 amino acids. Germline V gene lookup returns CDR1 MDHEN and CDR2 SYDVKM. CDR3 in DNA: TGTGCCAGCAGTTCAGGGCTAGCGGGAGGGCCAATAGTTACAGATACGCAGTATTTT. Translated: CASSSGLAGGPIVTDTQYF.

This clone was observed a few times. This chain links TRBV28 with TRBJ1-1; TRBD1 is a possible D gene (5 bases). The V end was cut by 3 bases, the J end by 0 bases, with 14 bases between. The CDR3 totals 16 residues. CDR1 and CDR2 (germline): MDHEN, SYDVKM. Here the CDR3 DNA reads TGTGCCAGCAGTTTCCCCCGAGACAGCCTGAACACTGAAGCTTTCTTT. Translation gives CASSFPRDSLNTEAFF.

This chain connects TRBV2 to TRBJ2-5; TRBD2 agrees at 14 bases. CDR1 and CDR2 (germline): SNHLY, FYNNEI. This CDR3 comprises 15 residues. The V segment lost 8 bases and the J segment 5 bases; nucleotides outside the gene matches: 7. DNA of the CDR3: TGTGCCAGCGGACTAGCGGGGGGCCCCCGTGAGACCCAGTACTTC. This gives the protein CASGLAGGPRETQYF.

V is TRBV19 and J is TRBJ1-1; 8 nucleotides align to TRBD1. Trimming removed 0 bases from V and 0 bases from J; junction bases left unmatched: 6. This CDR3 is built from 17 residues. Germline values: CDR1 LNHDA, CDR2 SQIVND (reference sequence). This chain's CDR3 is CASSIDRRGLVNTEAFF. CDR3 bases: TGTGCCAGTAGTATAGATCGCAGGGGGCTGGTGAACACTGAAGCTTTCTTT.

Here the CDR3 DNA reads TGCGCCAGCAGCCAAGGAGGAGGGCGAGGTTACAATGAGCAGTTCTTC. Translating gives CASSQGGGRGYNEQFF. The chain joins TRBV4-1 to TRBJ2-1, with D tentatively TRBD2 (6 bases). This CDR3 is built from 16 residues. Germline V gives CDR1 MGHRA, CDR2 YSYEKL. Trimming removed 1 base at V and 4 bases at J, with 14 bases between.

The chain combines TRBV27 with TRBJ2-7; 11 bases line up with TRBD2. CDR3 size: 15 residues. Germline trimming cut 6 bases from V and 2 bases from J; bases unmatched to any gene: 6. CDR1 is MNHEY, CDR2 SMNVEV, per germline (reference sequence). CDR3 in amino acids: CASRRLAGGTYEQYF. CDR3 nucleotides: TGTGCCAGCAGACGCCTAGCGGGGGGAACCTACGAGCAGTACTTC.

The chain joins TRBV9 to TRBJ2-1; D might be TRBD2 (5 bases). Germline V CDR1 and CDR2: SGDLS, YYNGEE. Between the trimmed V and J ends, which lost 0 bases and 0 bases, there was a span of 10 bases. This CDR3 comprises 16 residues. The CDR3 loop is CASSVEVGSSYNEQFF. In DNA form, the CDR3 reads TGTGCCAGCAGCGTAGAGGTTGGGAGCTCCTACAATGAGCAGTTCTTC. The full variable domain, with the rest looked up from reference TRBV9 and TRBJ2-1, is DSGVTQTPKHLITATGQRVTLRCSPRSGDLSVYWYQQSLDQGLQFLIQYYNGEERAKGNILERFSAQQFPDLHSELNLSSLELGDSALYFCASSVEVGSSYNEQFFGPGTRLTVL.

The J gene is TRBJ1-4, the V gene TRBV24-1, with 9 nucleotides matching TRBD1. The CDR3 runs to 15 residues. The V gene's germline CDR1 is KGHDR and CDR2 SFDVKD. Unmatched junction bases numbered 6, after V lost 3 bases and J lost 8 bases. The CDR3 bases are TGTGCCACCAGTGATCCGGGACAGGGTTCAGAAAAACTGTTTTTT. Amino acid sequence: CATSDPGQGSEKLFF.

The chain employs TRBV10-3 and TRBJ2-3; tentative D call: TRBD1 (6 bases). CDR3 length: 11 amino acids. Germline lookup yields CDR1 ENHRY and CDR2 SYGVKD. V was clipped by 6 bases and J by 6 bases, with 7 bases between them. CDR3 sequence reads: CAIRGQDTQYF. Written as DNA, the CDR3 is TGTGCCATCAGAGGACAGGATACGCAGTATTTT.

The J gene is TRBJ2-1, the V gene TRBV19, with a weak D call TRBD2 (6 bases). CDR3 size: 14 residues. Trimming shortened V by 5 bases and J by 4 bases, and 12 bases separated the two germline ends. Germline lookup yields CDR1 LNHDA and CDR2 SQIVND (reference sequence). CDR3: CASSVGGPYNEQFF. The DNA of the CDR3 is TGTGCCAGTAGTGTCGGAGGGCCTTACAATGAGCAGTTCTTC. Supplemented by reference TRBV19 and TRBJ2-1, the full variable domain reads DGGITQSPKYLFRKEGQNVTLSCEQNLNHDAMYWYRQDPGQGLRLIYYSQIVNDFQKGDIAEGYSVSREKKESFPLTVTSAQKNPTAFYLCASSVGGPYNEQFFGPGTRLTVL.

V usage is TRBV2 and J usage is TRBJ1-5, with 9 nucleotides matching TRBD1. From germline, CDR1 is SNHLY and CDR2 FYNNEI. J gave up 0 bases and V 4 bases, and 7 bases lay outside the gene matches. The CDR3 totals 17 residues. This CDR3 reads CASSVSGTGYSNQPQHF. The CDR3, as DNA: TGTGCCAGCAGTGTTTCCGGGACAGGGTATAGCAATCAGCCCCAGCATTTT.

The CDR3 sequence is CSASNRVISYNEQFF. The CDR3 nucleotides read TGCAGTGCTAGTAACAGGGTTATTTCCTACAATGAGCAGTTCTTC. V and J are TRBV20-1 and TRBJ2-1, with D perhaps matching TRBD1 (6 bases). V lost 3 bases and J 1 base, leaving 13 bases between the germline ends. This CDR3 is built from 15 residues. CDR1 and CDR2 from the germline V gene are DFQATT and SNEGSKA (reference sequence).

CDR3 in amino acids: CASSSQGFYGYTF. CDR3 nucleotide sequence: TGTGCCAGCAGTTCCCAGGGTTTTTATGGCTACACCTTC. V usage is TRBV28 and J usage is TRBJ1-2; tentative D call: TRBD1 (5 bases). V lost 4 bases and J 5 bases, leaving 11 bases between the germline ends. In germline, CDR1 is MDHEN, CDR2 SYDVKM. The CDR3 contains 13 residues.

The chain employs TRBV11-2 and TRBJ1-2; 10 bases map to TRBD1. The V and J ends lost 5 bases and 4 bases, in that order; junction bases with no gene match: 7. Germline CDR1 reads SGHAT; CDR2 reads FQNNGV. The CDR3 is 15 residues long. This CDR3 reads CASSPRDRGTYGYTF. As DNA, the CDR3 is TGTGCCAGCAGCCCCCGGGACAGGGGAACCTATGGCTACACCTTC.

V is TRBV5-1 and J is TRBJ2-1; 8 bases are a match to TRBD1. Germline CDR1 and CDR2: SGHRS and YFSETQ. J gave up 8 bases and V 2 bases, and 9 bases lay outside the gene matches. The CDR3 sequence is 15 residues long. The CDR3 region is CASSLPTGQVDEQFF. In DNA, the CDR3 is TGCGCCAGCAGCTTACCGACGGGACAGGTCGATGAGCAGTTCTTC.

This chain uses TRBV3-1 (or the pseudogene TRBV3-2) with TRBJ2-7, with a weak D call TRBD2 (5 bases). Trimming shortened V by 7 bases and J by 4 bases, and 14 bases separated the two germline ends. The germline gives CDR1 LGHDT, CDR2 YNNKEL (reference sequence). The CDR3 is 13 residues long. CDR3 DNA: TGTGCCAGCACCAGACGGGGAACGTACGAGCAGTACTTC. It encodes CASTRRGTYEQYF.

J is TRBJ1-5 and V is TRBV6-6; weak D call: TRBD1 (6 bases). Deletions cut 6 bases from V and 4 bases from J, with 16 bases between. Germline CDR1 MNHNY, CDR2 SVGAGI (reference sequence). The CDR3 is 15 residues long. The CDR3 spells CASRDSGTPNQPQHF. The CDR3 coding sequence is TGTGCCAGCAGAGATAGCGGGACACCTAATCAGCCCCAGCATTTT.

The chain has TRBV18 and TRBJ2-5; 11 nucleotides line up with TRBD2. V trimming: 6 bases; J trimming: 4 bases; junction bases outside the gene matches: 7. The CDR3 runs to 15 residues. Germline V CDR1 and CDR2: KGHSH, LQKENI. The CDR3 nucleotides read TGTGCCAGCTCGGAACTAGCGGGAGTCGCAGAGACCCAGTACTTC. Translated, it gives CASSELAGVAETQYF.

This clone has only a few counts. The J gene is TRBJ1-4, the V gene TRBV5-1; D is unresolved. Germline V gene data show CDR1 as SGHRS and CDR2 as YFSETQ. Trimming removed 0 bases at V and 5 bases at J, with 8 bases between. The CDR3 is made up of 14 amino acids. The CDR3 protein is CASSLADGNEKLFF. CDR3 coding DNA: TGCGCCAGCAGCTTGGCCGACGGGAATGAAAAACTGTTTTTT.

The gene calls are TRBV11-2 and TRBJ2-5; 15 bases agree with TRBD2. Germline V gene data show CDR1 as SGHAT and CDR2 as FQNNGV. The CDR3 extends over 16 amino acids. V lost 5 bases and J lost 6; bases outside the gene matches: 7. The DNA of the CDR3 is TGTGCCAGCAGCGGACTAGCGGGAGGGCCCGGTCAGACCCAGTACTTC. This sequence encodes CASSGLAGGPGQTQYF.

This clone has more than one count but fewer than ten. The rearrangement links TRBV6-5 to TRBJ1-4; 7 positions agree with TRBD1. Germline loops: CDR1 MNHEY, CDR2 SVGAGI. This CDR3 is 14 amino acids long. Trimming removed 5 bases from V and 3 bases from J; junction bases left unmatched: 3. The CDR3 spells CASSRQGSNEKLFF. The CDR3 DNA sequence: TGTGCCAGCAGTAGACAGGGTTCTAATGAAAAACTGTTTTTT.

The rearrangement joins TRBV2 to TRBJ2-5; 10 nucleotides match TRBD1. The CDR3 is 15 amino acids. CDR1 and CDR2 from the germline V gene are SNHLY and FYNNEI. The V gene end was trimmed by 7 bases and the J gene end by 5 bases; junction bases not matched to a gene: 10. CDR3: CASNRDRGVGETQYF. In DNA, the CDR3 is TGTGCCAGCAACCGGGACAGGGGCGTAGGTGAGACCCAGTACTTC.

CDR3 sequence reads: CASSRGLAGSSGELFF. CDR3 nucleotides: TGTGCCAGCAGTCGGGGACTAGCGGGGTCTTCCGGGGAGCTGTTTTTT. The J gene is TRBJ2-2, the V gene TRBV4-2; 13 bases align to TRBD2. Trimming took 6 bases from V and 6 from J; bases not matched to a gene: 7. Germline V gene sequence: CDR1 LGHNA, CDR2 YNFKEQ. CDR3 size: 16 residues.